This is a list of T cell receptor beta chains from one sample in a study of cytomegalovirus exposure and HLA in healthy donors. Profiling relied on immunoSEQ multiplex PCR, and the TCRdb table lists in-frame clones only, not all of them. The sample lists 200,000 to 250,000 clones, approximately 82% occurring once. Sequences were obtained from PBMCs. Receptor source: a woman aged 40 to 50 in good health and CMV-seronegative. The CDR3 runs from the conserved cysteine through the conserved F or W.

v_gene	CDR3aa
TRBV4-3	CASSQATGMPPSKLFF
TRBV2	CASSERGQVYGYPF
TRBV30	CAWSTSVQGRHNSPLHF
TRBV10-3	CAISESQGSEGYTF
TRBV9	CASSARVLNSPLHF
TRBV28	CASSPREDSPLHF
TRBV4-3	CASSQDRGNTEAFF
TRBV27	CASSLYRGAEAFF
TRBV13	CASSPGQGPYEQYF
TRBV6-6	CASSYRQGARPEKLFF
TRBV15	CATSRSVGMGTPQETQYF
TRBV5-1	CASSGSGGVVDTQYF
TRBV7-9	CASSGENQPQHF
TRBV2	CASMPGVSNQPQHF
TRBV7-9	CASSLAGQGAPGYTF
TRBV18	CASSQGPQGGYTF
TRBV29-1	CSVGEGGTGSEQYF
TRBV12-5	CASGMTGMRTFF
TRBV7-2	CASSFVDRATQYF
TRBV30	CAWSETGWAQPQHF
TRBV7-3	CASGGPGANVLTF
TRBV19	CASSPYGHIQETQYF
TRBV6-6	CASSYSHDTSPLHF
TRBV9	CASSVGQGTDTQYF
TRBV13	CASSPGASGSVTSSYNEQFF
TRBV5-4	CASSPGTRTSTDTQYF
TRBV18	CASSSTGGRNEQYF
TRBV14	CASSQELHPYNYGYTF
TRBV18	CASSPIPNGSEQFF
TRBV7-3	CASSLTRQGKDNEQFF